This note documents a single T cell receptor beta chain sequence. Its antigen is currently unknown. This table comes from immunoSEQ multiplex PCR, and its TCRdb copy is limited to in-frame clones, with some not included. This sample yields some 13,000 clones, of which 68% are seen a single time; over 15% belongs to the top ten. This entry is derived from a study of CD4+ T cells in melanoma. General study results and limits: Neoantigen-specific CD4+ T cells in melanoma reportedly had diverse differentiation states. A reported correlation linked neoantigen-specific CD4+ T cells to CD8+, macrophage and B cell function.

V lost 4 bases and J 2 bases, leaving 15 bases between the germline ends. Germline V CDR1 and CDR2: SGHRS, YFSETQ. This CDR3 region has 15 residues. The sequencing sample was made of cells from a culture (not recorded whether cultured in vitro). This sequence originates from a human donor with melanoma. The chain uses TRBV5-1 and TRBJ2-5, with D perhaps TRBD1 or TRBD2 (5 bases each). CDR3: CASSGNTGGQETQYF. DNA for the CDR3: TGCGCCAGCAGCGGAAATACAGGAGGTCAAGAGACCCAGTACTTC.